Listed below are T cell receptor beta chains from one sample, sequenced in a study of long-term antiretroviral therapy in people with HIV. Repertoires were generated with immunoSEQ multiplex PCR, while TCRdb's copy carries only in-frame clones and drops some. The sample contains 13,000 to 15,000 clones, 70% to 85% of which appear only once. The sequencing used unsorted PBMCs, collected 1.8 years before starting antiretroviral therapy. The receptors originated from a woman in her forties with HIV. Each CDR3 is given with its conserved first and last residue. D genes are given only for firm matches. Clone size is shown for a subset of rows, as once, few, many or a class of expanded clone.

v_call	d_call	j_call	clone_size	cdr3_aa	cdr3_nt
TRBV6-1	TRBD2	TRBJ2-7	NA	CASSETLGLAESYEQYF	TGTGCCAGCAGTGAAACCCTAGGACTAGCGGAAAGCTACGAGCAGTACTTC
TRBV28	NA	TRBJ1-2	NA	CASILGAGPNYGYTF	TGTGCCAGCATCTTGGGGGCAGGACCGAACTATGGCTACACCTTC
TRBV5-8	NA	TRBJ2-1	NA	CASSLLLGNEQFF	TGTGCCAGCAGCTTACTACTAGGCAATGAGCAGTTCTTC
TRBV28	NA	TRBJ2-7	NA	CASSLLDYFYEQYF	TGTGCCAGCAGTTTATTGGACTATTTCTACGAGCAGTACTTC
TRBV19	NA	TRBJ2-7	NA	CASSIEGMEQYF	TGTGCCAGTAGTATAGAGGGGATGGAGCAGTACTTC
TRBV6-5	NA	TRBJ2-2	NA	CASPNRGTGELFF	TGTGCCAGTCCAAATAGGGGCACCGGGGAGCTGTTTTTT
TRBV19	TRBD1	TRBJ1-4	NA	CASSILPGQPNEKLFF	TGTGCCAGTAGTATACTCCCGGGACAGCCCAATGAAAAACTGTTTTTT
TRBV7-9	NA	TRBJ2-3	NA	CASSPQISTDTQYF	TGTGCCAGCAGCCCACAGATTAGCACAGATACGCAGTATTTT
TRBV18	TRBD1	TRBJ1-4	NA	CASTTRQGFNEKLFF	TGTGCCAGCACTACCCGACAGGGTTTCAATGAAAAACTGTTTTTT
TRBV5-1	NA	TRBJ2-3	few	CASSLETSTDTQYF	TGCGCCAGCAGCTTGGAGACTAGCACAGATACGCAGTATTTT
TRBV29-1	NA	TRBJ1-1	NA	CSVVKGTANTEAFF	TGCAGCGTTGTCAAAGGGACGGCGAACACTGAAGCTTTCTTT
TRBV6-5	NA	TRBJ1-1	NA	CASSYSRRNTEAFF	TGTGCCAGCAGTTACTCCCGCCGCAACACTGAAGCTTTCTTT
TRBV28	TRBD2	TRBJ2-7	NA	CASSFATSGTFPNEQYF	TGTGCCAGCAGTTTCGCGACTAGCGGGACCTTCCCTAACGAGCAGTACTTC
TRBV28	NA	TRBJ1-3	once	CATQGTGNTIYF	TGTGCCACCCAGGGAACTGGAAACACCATATATTTT
TRBV27	TRBD2	TRBJ2-1	NA	CASSLRAGRLGLNEQFF	TGTGCCAGCAGTTTAAGGGCAGGGAGACTGGGACTAAATGAGCAGTTCTTC
TRBV14	NA	TRBJ2-3	once	CASSYGGGATDTQYF	TGTGCCAGCAGCTACGGCGGAGGGGCCACAGATACGCAGTATTTT
TRBV7-6	NA	TRBJ2-1	NA	CASSFHDYNEQFF	TGTGCCAGCAGCTTCCATGACTACAATGAGCAGTTCTTC
TRBV7-7	TRBD2	TRBJ2-5	NA	CASSLGLAGDGAQYF	TGTGCTAGCAGCCTCGGACTAGCGGGAGATGGGGCCCAGTACTTC
TRBV7-6	NA	TRBJ2-1	NA	CASSLGSGNEQFF	TGTGCCAGCAGCTTAGGGAGTGGGAATGAGCAGTTCTTC
TRBV7-6	TRBD2	TRBJ2-2	NA	CASSLVAGDSKNTGELFF	TGTGCCAGCAGCTTAGTAGCGGGAGACAGCAAAAACACCGGGGAGCTGTTTTTT
TRBV19	NA	TRBJ2-7	NA	CASTKGTAYEQYF	TGTGCCAGCACCAAAGGGACCGCCTACGAGCAGTACTTC
TRBV4-2	TRBD2	TRBJ2-3	NA	CASSGASGTTTDTQYF	TGTGCCAGCAGCGGGGCTAGCGGGACGACCACAGATACGCAGTATTTT
TRBV5-1	NA	TRBJ1-2	NA	CASSSDSSYGYTF	TGCGCCAGCAGCTCGGACAGTAGTTATGGCTACACCTTC
TRBV15	NA	TRBJ2-7	NA	CATSRATRAYEQYF	TGTGCCACCAGCAGAGCGACGAGGGCCTACGAGCAGTACTTC
TRBV5-1	NA	TRBJ2-5	once	CASSLYPEGETQYF	TGCGCCAGCAGCTTATATCCGGAAGGAGAGACCCAGTACTTC
TRBV9	NA	TRBJ1-3	NA	CASSPGQFSGNTIYF	TGTGCCAGCAGCCCCGGACAGTTCTCTGGAAACACCATATATTTT
TRBV6-5	NA	TRBJ2-2	medium-sized	CASRPLQGTAELFF	TGTGCCAGCAGACCTCTGCAGGGGACCGCCGAGCTGTTTTTT
TRBV28	NA	TRBJ2-7	NA	CASIPQVGGEQYF	TGTGCCAGCATTCCCCAAGTGGGGGGCGAGCAGTACTTC
TRBV7-9	NA	TRBJ1-2	NA	CASSSSPEGDGYTF	TGTGCCAGCAGCTCCAGCCCTGAGGGGGATGGCTACACCTTC
TRBV13	NA	TRBJ2-1	few	CASSGDPYYNEQFF	TGTGCCAGCAGCGGGGACCCTTACTACAATGAGCAGTTCTTC
TRBV7-2	TRBD1	TRBJ2-7	NA	CASSFGTVNYEQYF	TGTGCCAGCAGCTTCGGGACAGTGAACTACGAGCAGTACTTC
TRBV13	NA	TRBJ1-3	NA	CASRFLASGNTIYF	TGTGCCAGCAGGTTCCTGGCATCTGGAAACACCATATATTTT
TRBV4-3	NA	TRBJ2-2	NA	CASSQETGELFF	TGCGCCAGCAGCCAAGAGACCGGGGAGCTGTTTTTT
TRBV2	TRBD1	TRBJ1-2	NA	CAGGQGANYGYTF	TGTGCCGGAGGACAGGGGGCAAACTATGGCTACACCTTC
TRBV2	NA	TRBJ1-3	once	CASTLTRQSGNTIYF	TGTGCCAGCACACTCACCCGACAGTCTGGAAACACCATATATTTT
TRBV6-5	NA	TRBJ2-5	NA	CASRPDYYETQYF	TGTGCCAGCAGACCGGACTACTACGAGACCCAGTACTTC
TRBV28	NA	TRBJ1-5	NA	CASSFLGSNQPQHF	TGTGCCAGCAGTTTTTTGGGAAGCAATCAGCCCCAGCATTTT
TRBV5-1	NA	TRBJ2-7	once	CASSLGGVGVYEQYF	TGCGCCAGCAGCTTGGGAGGTGTGGGGGTCTACGAGCAGTACTTC
TRBV28	NA	TRBJ2-2	NA	CASHPGGSNTGELFF	TGTGCCAGCCACCCCGGAGGCTCGAACACCGGGGAGCTGTTTTTT
TRBV5-6	TRBD1	TRBJ2-2	NA	CASSWGTGVNGELFF	TGTGCCAGCAGCTGGGGGACAGGGGTAAACGGGGAGCTGTTTTTT
TRBV5-1	NA	TRBJ2-7	few	CASSLGDTGIAEQYF	TGCGCCAGCAGCTTGGGGGACACGGGGATCGCCGAGCAGTACTTC
TRBV27	TRBD1	TRBJ2-7	NA	CASRLGTGPYEQYF	TGTGCCAGTCGCCTAGGGACAGGGCCCTACGAGCAGTACTTC
TRBV7-8	NA	TRBJ1-5	once	CASSVRVGSDQPQHF	TGTGCCAGCAGCGTTAGGGTAGGGAGTGATCAGCCCCAGCATTTT
TRBV15	TRBD1	TRBJ1-1	NA	CATSRPPGQGNTEAFF	TGTGCCACCAGCAGACCTCCGGGACAGGGGAACACTGAAGCTTTCTTT
TRBV19	NA	TRBJ2-7	NA	CATSPGRGPYEQYF	TGTGCCACCTCCCCCGGCAGGGGCCCCTACGAGCAGTACTTC
TRBV9	NA	TRBJ2-2	NA	CASSVEASVAGELFF	TGTGCCAGCAGCGTAGAGGCTAGCGTCGCCGGGGAGCTGTTTTTT
TRBV7-2	TRBD1	TRBJ1-5	once	CASSLARQGGNQPQHF	TGTGCCAGCAGCTTAGCCCGACAGGGAGGCAATCAGCCCCAGCATTTT
TRBV6-5	TRBD1	TRBJ2-3	NA	CASSFGTGVNTQYF	TGTGCCAGCAGTTTTGGGACAGGGGTAAATACGCAGTATTTT
TRBV30	NA	TRBJ1-2	once	CAWSVQGHDGYTF	TGTGCCTGGAGTGTACAAGGACACGATGGCTACACCTTC
TRBV29-1	NA	TRBJ2-5	NA	CSEGGQGPRPGQETQYF	TGCAGCGAGGGGGGTCAGGGACCCCGGCCGGGACAAGAGACCCAGTACTTC
TRBV4-3	NA	TRBJ2-5	NA	CASSQDSRTDSKETQYF	TGCGCCAGCAGCCAAGATTCGAGGACAGACAGTAAAGAGACCCAGTACTTC